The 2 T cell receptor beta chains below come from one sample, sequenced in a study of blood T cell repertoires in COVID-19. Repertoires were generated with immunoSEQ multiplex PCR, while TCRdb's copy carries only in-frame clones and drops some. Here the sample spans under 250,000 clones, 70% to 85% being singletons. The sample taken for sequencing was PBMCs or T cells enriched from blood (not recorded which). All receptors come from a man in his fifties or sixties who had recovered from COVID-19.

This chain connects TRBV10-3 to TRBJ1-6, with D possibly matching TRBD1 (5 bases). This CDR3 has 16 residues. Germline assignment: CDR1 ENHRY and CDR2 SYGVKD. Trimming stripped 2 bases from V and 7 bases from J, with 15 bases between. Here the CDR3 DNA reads TGTGCCATCAGTGAGGGGATACCAGGGAGGAATTCACCCCTCCACTTT. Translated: CAISEGIPGRNSPLHF.

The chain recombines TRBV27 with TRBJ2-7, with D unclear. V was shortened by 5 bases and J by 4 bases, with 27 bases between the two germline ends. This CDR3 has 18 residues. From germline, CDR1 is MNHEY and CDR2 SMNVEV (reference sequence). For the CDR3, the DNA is TGTGCCAGCAGTCCTTACTACTACCATCCTTCCTCCTCGTACGAGCAGTACTTC. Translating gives CASSPYYYHPSSSYEQYF.